This TCR beta chain was observed in a study of CD8 T cells in Susac syndrome. Overall study: Susac syndrome patients were untreated, on corticosteroids with some adding intravenous immunoglobulin, or on intravenous immunoglobulin only. Findings and caveats of the study: The CD4+ T cell repertoire of patients with Susac syndrome showed no detectable clonal expansion.

TCR beta sequences were obtained from blood CD8+ and CD4+ T cells. This clonotype has just one count. Antigen: not known. Germline-derived CDR1 and CDR2 are SGHDN and FVKESK. V shed 4 bases, J shed 7 bases, and the junction held 5 bases outside the gene matches. The CDR3 totals 14 residues. The RNA input was roughly 0.45 to 1 ug, and it was reverse transcribed with random hexamers. One entry per CDR3 protein results from TCRdb running MiXCR on the immunoSEQ multiplex PCR reads. The sample shows roughly 250,000 distinct CDR3 sequences, less than 96% of them seen only once. The rearrangement uses TRBV14 and TRBJ2-2; 8 bases agree with TRBD2. This TCR was sampled from a human donor with Susac syndrome. Source material: CD4+ T cells from PBMCs. The CDR3 is CASSRSGRGGELFF. CDR3 nucleotides: TGTGCCAGCAGCCGAAGCGGGAGAGGCGGGGAGCTGTTTTTT.